These 2 T cell receptor beta chains were all obtained from the same sample, sequenced in a study of PD-L1 blockade in urothelial cancer. Time point given: pretreatment peripheral blood. Profiled with immunoSEQ multiplex PCR; TCRdb holds only in-frame clones, not every one. The data hold around 63,000 clones, with more than 80% observed a single time. The material was PBMCs, obtained around atezolizumab (anti-PD-L1) treatment. The origin of the receptors is a man between 70 and 80 years old with urothelial cancer.

The chain carries TRBV5-1 and TRBJ2-7; TRBD1 matches 11 bases. V lost 1 base and J lost 3; bases outside the gene matches: 6. Germline CDR1 is SGHRS and CDR2 is YFSETQ. This CDR3 is built from 16 residues. The CDR3 is CASSLNSGTGGYEQYF. The DNA of the CDR3 is TGCGCCAGCAGCTTGAACTCCGGGACAGGGGGCTACGAGCAGTACTTC.

This clone was seen a few times. V and J are TRBV10-3 and TRBJ2-5, with 10 bases aligning to TRBD2. Germline values: CDR1 ENHRY, CDR2 SYGVKD. The CDR3 contains 17 residues. V trimming: 10 bases; J trimming: 1 base; junction bases outside the gene matches: 15. The CDR3 sequence: CATAGDQAGGLQETQYF. The DNA of the CDR3 is TGTGCCACCGCGGGGGATCAAGCGGGAGGGCTCCAAGAGACCCAGTACTTC.